These T cell receptor beta chains were read from a single sample in a study of T-cell memory formation after mild COVID-19. From the 5' RACE reads, TCRdb called clonotypes with MiXCR, one entry per CDR3 protein. The data show about 300,000 distinct CDR3 sequences, roughly 19% seen once. Sample: PBMCs or a T cell subset sorted from them (not recorded which). These receptors came from a man aged 18 to 30 who had mild COVID-19 (a few samples of this study predate the infection). Cell type and time point are not known. The CDR3 runs from the conserved cysteine through the conserved F or W. The D gene is left open where the match is weak. The size of a clone is reported for some rows only, either as once, few or many, or as a class for expanded clones.

v_gene: TRBV11-2
j_gene: TRBJ1-6
d_gene: TRBD1
abundance: -
CDR3nt: TGTGCCAGCAGCCTCTATCCCTCAGGACAGGGCTATAATTCACCCCTCCACTTT
CDR3aa: CASSLYPSGQGYNSPLHF

v_gene: TRBV6-1
j_gene: TRBJ2-5
d_gene: -
abundance: few
CDR3nt: TGTGCCAGCAGTGAATTTTGGGCACTTCAAGAGACCCAGTACTTC
CDR3aa: CASSEFWALQETQYF

v_gene: TRBV4-1
j_gene: TRBJ2-5
d_gene: -
abundance: -
CDR3nt: TGCGCCAGCAGCCAGTTCACGCGCGGACGACGGGAGACCCAGTACTTC
CDR3aa: CASSQFTRGRRETQYF

v_gene: TRBV19
j_gene: TRBJ2-5
d_gene: TRBD2
abundance: -
CDR3nt: TGTGCCAGTAGCCCGGGAGGGGCTAGAGAGACCCAGTACTTC
CDR3aa: CASSPGGARETQYF

v_gene: TRBV5-1
j_gene: TRBJ2-2
d_gene: -
abundance: -
CDR3nt: TGCGCCAGCACCTTACGGGAACTGGGCAACACCGGGGAGCTGTTTTTT
CDR3aa: CASTLRELGNTGELFF

v_gene: TRBV11-1
j_gene: TRBJ2-5
d_gene: -
abundance: few
CDR3nt: TGTGCCAGCAGCTACCTTGCGGGGCCGGGAGAGACCCAGTACTTC
CDR3aa: CASSYLAGPGETQYF

v_gene: TRBV5-4
j_gene: TRBJ1-1
d_gene: -
abundance: -
CDR3nt: TGTGCCAGCAGATCCCTACAGGGTGGCACTGAAGCTTTCTTT
CDR3aa: CASRSLQGGTEAFF

v_gene: TRBV6-6
j_gene: TRBJ1-1
d_gene: -
abundance: -
CDR3nt: TGTGCCAGCAGTCGTCCGGGCTCCGTGGCGAACACTGAAGCTTTCTTT
CDR3aa: CASSRPGSVANTEAFF

v_gene: TRBV7-2
j_gene: TRBJ2-1
d_gene: TRBD1
abundance: -
CDR3nt: TGTGCCAGCCAAGGCAGGGGGAGCTCCTACAATGAGCAGTTCTTC
CDR3aa: CASQGRGSSYNEQFF

v_gene: TRBV6-5
j_gene: TRBJ2-3
d_gene: -
abundance: few
CDR3nt: TGTGCCAGCAGTTACTCGATTAACGCAGATACGCAGTATTTT
CDR3aa: CASSYSINADTQYF

v_gene: TRBV5-1
j_gene: TRBJ1-3
d_gene: -
abundance: -
CDR3nt: TGCGCCAGCAGCCCCGGCTGGGACACCATATATTTT
CDR3aa: CASSPGWDTIYF

v_gene: TRBV20-1
j_gene: TRBJ1-2
d_gene: TRBD1
abundance: few
CDR3nt: TGCAGTGCAGAGGACAGGGGGCGCAGCAATGGTGGCTACACCTTC
CDR3aa: CSAEDRGRSNGGYTF

v_gene: TRBV7-9
j_gene: TRBJ1-5
d_gene: -
abundance: few
CDR3nt: TGTGCCAGCAGTAAAACAGGGCAGGCGAACCAGCCCCAGCATTTT
CDR3aa: CASSKTGQANQPQHF

v_gene: TRBV20-1
j_gene: TRBJ1-4
d_gene: TRBD1
abundance: -
CDR3nt: TGCAGTGCTAAAACGACAGGGTCAAATGAAAAACTGTTTTTT
CDR3aa: CSAKTTGSNEKLFF

v_gene: TRBV7-9
j_gene: TRBJ1-1
d_gene: -
abundance: -
CDR3nt: TGTGCCAGCAGCGCGCGGACCGGGACCGAAACTTTCTTT
CDR3aa: CASSARTGTETFF

v_gene: TRBV18
j_gene: TRBJ2-5
d_gene: -
abundance: -
CDR3nt: TGTGCCAGCTCACCATCGACAGAACAAGAGACCCAGTACTTC
CDR3aa: CASSPSTEQETQYF

v_gene: TRBV6-6
j_gene: TRBJ2-2
d_gene: -
abundance: few
CDR3nt: TGTGCCAGCAGTTACTTACGGTCCGGGGAGCTGTTTTTT
CDR3aa: CASSYLRSGELFF

v_gene: TRBV7-8
j_gene: TRBJ2-1
d_gene: TRBD1
abundance: few
CDR3nt: TGTGCCAGCAGCCCAGCGGGGACAGGGGTCGGTGAGCAGTTCTTC
CDR3aa: CASSPAGTGVGEQFF

v_gene: TRBV20-1
j_gene: TRBJ1-5
d_gene: TRBD1
abundance: -
CDR3nt: TGCAGTGCTAGCCCGGACAGGGCGGGTCAGCCCCAGCATTTT
CDR3aa: CSASPDRAGQPQHF

v_gene: TRBV20-1
j_gene: TRBJ1-2
d_gene: -
abundance: -
CDR3nt: TGCAGTGCTATCGAATATCGGGGGGACTATGGCTACACCTTC
CDR3aa: CSAIEYRGDYGYTF

v_gene: TRBV2
j_gene: TRBJ2-1
d_gene: TRBD2
abundance: -
CDR3nt: TGTGCCAGCAGTGAGTCGCGGGGGAAAACCTACAATGAGCAGTTCTTC
CDR3aa: CASSESRGKTYNEQFF

v_gene: TRBV20-1
j_gene: TRBJ2-3
d_gene: -
abundance: few
CDR3nt: TGCAGTGCTAGGACGTACATATCGGGGGATACGCAGTATTTT
CDR3aa: CSARTYISGDTQYF

v_gene: TRBV9
j_gene: TRBJ2-3
d_gene: -
abundance: -
CDR3nt: TGTGCCAGCAGCGTTAGACCGTACACAGATACGCAGTATTTT
CDR3aa: CASSVRPYTDTQYF

v_gene: TRBV20-1
j_gene: TRBJ1-2
d_gene: TRBD1
abundance: -
CDR3nt: TGCAGTGCTAGAGATAGTCGACAGGGCGGGGGCTACACCTTC
CDR3aa: CSARDSRQGGGYTF

v_gene: TRBV7-9
j_gene: TRBJ2-5
d_gene: -
abundance: few
CDR3nt: TGTGCCAGCAGCTTAGACCCGTACCAAGAGACCCAGTACTTC
CDR3aa: CASSLDPYQETQYF

v_gene: TRBV6-2/TRBV6-3
j_gene: TRBJ2-5
d_gene: -
abundance: few
CDR3nt: TGTGCCAGCAGTTCCACAGGAGTCCATGGGACCCAGTACTTC
CDR3aa: CASSSTGVHGTQYF

v_gene: TRBV5-1
j_gene: TRBJ1-1
d_gene: -
abundance: few
CDR3nt: TGCGCCAGCAGCTTGAGTTCGGTGAACACTGAAGCTTTCTTT
CDR3aa: CASSLSSVNTEAFF

v_gene: TRBV5-1
j_gene: TRBJ2-5
d_gene: -
abundance: few
CDR3nt: TGCGCCAGCAGCTTGGGGGTTCAGGAGACCCAGTACTTC
CDR3aa: CASSLGVQETQYF

v_gene: TRBV5-1
j_gene: TRBJ1-2
d_gene: -
abundance: -
CDR3nt: TGCGCCATCCGACCCTTGCAGGGGAATGGCTACACCTTC
CDR3aa: CAIRPLQGNGYTF

v_gene: TRBV12-3/TRBV12-4
j_gene: TRBJ2-2
d_gene: -
abundance: many
CDR3nt: TGTGCCAGCAGGCCATGGTGGGACACCGGGGAGCTGTTTTTT
CDR3aa: CASRPWWDTGELFF

v_gene: TRBV12-3/TRBV12-4
j_gene: TRBJ2-1
d_gene: TRBD2
abundance: -
CDR3nt: TGTGCCAGCGGGCCCGGGGGGGCTTACAATGAGCAGTTCTTC
CDR3aa: CASGPGGAYNEQFF

v_gene: TRBV5-5
j_gene: TRBJ1-4
d_gene: -
abundance: -
CDR3nt: TGTGCCAGCACCTCGGACAGCCATGAAAAACTGTTTTTT
CDR3aa: CASTSDSHEKLFF

v_gene: TRBV9
j_gene: TRBJ2-5
d_gene: TRBD2
abundance: -
CDR3nt: TGTGCCAGCAGCGCCACGACTAGCGGGATGGAAGAGACCCAGTACTTC
CDR3aa: CASSATTSGMEETQYF

v_gene: TRBV4-1
j_gene: TRBJ2-2
d_gene: -
abundance: -
CDR3nt: TGCGCCAGCAGCCAAGAGTCTCCCGCCAGGAATCCGAACACCGGGGAGCTGTTTTTT
CDR3aa: CASSQESPARNPNTGELFF

v_gene: TRBV7-9
j_gene: TRBJ1-2
d_gene: -
abundance: -
CDR3nt: TGTGCCAGCAGCCCCCGTGGGGCCGATGGCTACACCTTC
CDR3aa: CASSPRGADGYTF

v_gene: TRBV5-1
j_gene: TRBJ2-1
d_gene: -
abundance: few
CDR3nt: TGCGCCAGCAGCGTTCAGGTTGGGAATGAGCAGTTCTTC
CDR3aa: CASSVQVGNEQFF

v_gene: TRBV27
j_gene: TRBJ1-6
d_gene: -
abundance: few
CDR3nt: TGTGCCAGCAGTGAAAGGGGCAATTCACCCCTCCACTTT
CDR3aa: CASSERGNSPLHF

v_gene: TRBV24-1
j_gene: TRBJ2-6
d_gene: -
abundance: few
CDR3nt: TGTGCCACAGGGGCCTCTGGGGCCAACGTCCTGACTTTC
CDR3aa: CATGASGANVLTF

v_gene: TRBV27
j_gene: TRBJ1-3
d_gene: -
abundance: few
CDR3nt: TGTGCCAGCAGTTTCAGCTCTGGAAACACCATATATTTT
CDR3aa: CASSFSSGNTIYF

v_gene: TRBV20-1
j_gene: TRBJ2-5
d_gene: -
abundance: many
CDR3nt: TGCAGTGTCGGGTCGCGGCGGGAGACCCAGTACTTC
CDR3aa: CSVGSRRETQYF